This T cell receptor (beta chain) was identified during a study of long-term antiretroviral therapy in people with HIV. The authors ran the immunoSEQ assay, v3.0, at survey level. The study targeted roughly 35,000-50,000 T-cell genomes per sample in sequencing. The repertoire was sequenced with immunoSEQ multiplex PCR; TCRdb's copy has only in-frame clones and lacks some. This table holds under 25,000 clones, around 87% found once. Sampling of each donor yielded at least one pre-ART PBMC sample and at least two post-ART PBMC samples. HIV-positive participants all received treatment in the United States. Held in samples before DNA extraction were roughly 0.9-11 million cryopreserved PBMC. With 4 bases clipped from V and 0 bases from J, the junction kept 7 bases outside the gene matches. Germline V gene data show CDR1 as MGHRA and CDR2 as YSYEKL. The CDR3 totals 16 residues.

The starting material was unsorted PBMCs, obtained approximately 2.6 years after starting antiretroviral therapy. The chain has TRBV4-1 and TRBJ2-3, with 7 bases lining up with TRBD1. The TCR comes from a woman in her forties or fifties with HIV. CDR3 sequence reads: CASSLQGGGSTDTQYF. The CDR3 DNA is TGCGCCAGCAGCCTCCAAGGGGGCGGGAGCACAGATACGCAGTATTTT.